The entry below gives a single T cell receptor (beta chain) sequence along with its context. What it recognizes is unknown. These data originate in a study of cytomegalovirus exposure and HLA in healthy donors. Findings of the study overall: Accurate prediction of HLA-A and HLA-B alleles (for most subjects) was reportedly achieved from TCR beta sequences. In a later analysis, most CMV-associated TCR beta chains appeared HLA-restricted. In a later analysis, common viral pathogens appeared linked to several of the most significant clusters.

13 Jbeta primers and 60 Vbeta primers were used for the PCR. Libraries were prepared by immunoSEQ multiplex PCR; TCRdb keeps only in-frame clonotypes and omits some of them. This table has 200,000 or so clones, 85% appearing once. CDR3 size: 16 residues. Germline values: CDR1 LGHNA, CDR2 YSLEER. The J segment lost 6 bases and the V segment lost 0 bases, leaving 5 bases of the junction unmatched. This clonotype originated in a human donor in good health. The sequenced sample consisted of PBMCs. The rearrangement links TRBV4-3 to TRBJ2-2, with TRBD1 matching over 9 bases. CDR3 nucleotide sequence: TGCGCCAGCAGCCAAGATGTCTACAGGGGGCCCGGGGAGCTGTTTTTT. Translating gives CASSQDVYRGPGELFF.